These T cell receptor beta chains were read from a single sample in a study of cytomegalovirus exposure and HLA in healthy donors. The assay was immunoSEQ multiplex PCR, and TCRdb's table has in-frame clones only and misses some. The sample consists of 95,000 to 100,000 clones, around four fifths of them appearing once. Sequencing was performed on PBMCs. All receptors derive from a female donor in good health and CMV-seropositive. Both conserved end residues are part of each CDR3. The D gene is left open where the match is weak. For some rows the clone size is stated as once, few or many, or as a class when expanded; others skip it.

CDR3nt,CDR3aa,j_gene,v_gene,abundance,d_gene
TGCAGCGTTGTTATAGTGAACACTGAAGCTTTCTTT,CSVVIVNTEAFF,TRBJ1-1,TRBV29-1,NA,NA
TGTGCCAGTAGCGACAGCCCAACCGGGGAGCTGTTTTTT,CASSDSPTGELFF,TRBJ2-2,TRBV6-4,few,NA
TGTGCCAGCAGTAACGACAGGGGGCGAGTTAACGAGCAGTACTTC,CASSNDRGRVNEQYF,TRBJ2-7,TRBV9,NA,TRBD1
TGTGCCAGCACAGGGGGTAGCGGGGTGTACGAGCAGTACTTC,CASTGGSGVYEQYF,TRBJ2-7,TRBV2,NA,NA
TGCGCCAGCAGCTTGGTGGCAGTGAACACTGAAGCTTTCTTT,CASSLVAVNTEAFF,TRBJ1-1,TRBV5-1,NA,NA
TGCGCCAGCAGCTTGTTTCCGGCCTACGAGCAGTACTTC,CASSLFPAYEQYF,TRBJ2-7,TRBV5-1,NA,NA
TGTGCCTGGACCAGGGGGACCTCCTACGAGCAGTACTTC,CAWTRGTSYEQYF,TRBJ2-7,TRBV30,NA,TRBD1
TGTGCCATCAGCCCTGGACAGGGGATTACCTACGAGCAGTACTTC,CAISPGQGITYEQYF,TRBJ2-7,TRBV10-3,NA,TRBD1
TGTGCCAGCAGTTTAGGACAGGGGTGCGAGCAGTACTTC,CASSLGQGCEQYF,TRBJ2-7,TRBV27,NA,TRBD1
TGTGCCAGTAGTATAGCGGCAGGGGGCTTCTCTGATCGTGGGGCCAACGTCCTGACTTTC,CASSIAAGGFSDRGANVLTF,TRBJ2-6,TRBV19,NA,TRBD1
TGTGCCAGCAGCGCAGAAGGACAGGTCGGAGAGACCCAGTACTTC,CASSAEGQVGETQYF,TRBJ2-5,TRBV9,NA,TRBD1
TGTGCCAGCAGCCTCGGACAGCTCGGCTCTGGAAACACCATATATTTT,CASSLGQLGSGNTIYF,TRBJ1-3,TRBV7-9,NA,NA
TGTGCCAGTAGTATATCTCCGGGGCTAGCGGCTAACAATGAGCAGTTCTTC,CASSISPGLAANNEQFF,TRBJ2-1,TRBV19,NA,TRBD2
TGTGCCAGCAGTGAAACGGTTTTAGCGGGGGAGTATTTCAATGAGCAGTTCTTC,CASSETVLAGEYFNEQFF,TRBJ2-1,TRBV2,NA,TRBD2
TGTGCCAGCGCAGGGGGCTCCTACAATGAGCAGTTCTTC,CASAGGSYNEQFF,TRBJ2-1,TRBV14,NA,TRBD1
TGCGCCAGCAGTGCCCTTCTCGGTCAGCCCCAGCATTTT,CASSALLGQPQHF,TRBJ1-5,TRBV10-1,NA,NA
TGCGCCAGCAGTTCCACAGGGGTGTCTCATAATTCACCCCTCCACTTT,CASSSTGVSHNSPLHF,TRBJ1-6,TRBV10-1,NA,TRBD1
TGCGCCAGCAGTGCCGGGAGGGGGCAAATAAACTACGAGCAGTACTTC,CASSAGRGQINYEQYF,TRBJ2-7,TRBV10-2,NA,NA
TGTGCCAGCAGCCGGACCGCTAGCGGGAGGGCGAGGGAAAACATTCAGTACTTC,CASSRTASGRARENIQYF,TRBJ2-4,TRBV7-2,NA,TRBD2
TGTGCCAGCTATATTGACAGGATCTACAATGAGCAGTTCTTC,CASYIDRIYNEQFF,TRBJ2-1,TRBV6-1,NA,NA
TGTGCCAGCAGCTTGGGGGGGGTTTTAAGGACTGAAGCTTTCTTT,CASSLGGVLRTEAFF,TRBJ1-1,TRBV5-4,once,NA
TGTGCCAACCGTCCAGGGAAAAAACTCCTGGTATCTGAAGCTTTCTTT,CANRPGKKLLVSEAFF,TRBJ1-1,TRBV7-9,NA,NA
TGTTCCAGCAGCAGCTACAACTATGGCTACACCTTC,CSSSSYNYGYTF,TRBJ1-2,TRBV7-9,NA,NA
TGTGCCAGCAGCGACCCCGCGGGGGCTGGGAACACCGGGGAGCTGTTTTTT,CASSDPAGAGNTGELFF,TRBJ2-2,TRBV7-3,NA,NA
TGTGCCAGTAGTATACAGATTTCTGGGGCCAACGTCCTGACTTTC,CASSIQISGANVLTF,TRBJ2-6,TRBV19,NA,NA
TGTGCCAGCAGTTACTTCGGTAGCGGGATTAAAGATACGCAGTATTTT,CASSYFGSGIKDTQYF,TRBJ2-3,TRBV6-5,NA,TRBD2
TGCGCCAGCAGCTCGCGCCAAGGACAGGGTCGGTATGGCTACACCTTC,CASSSRQGQGRYGYTF,TRBJ1-2,TRBV5-1,NA,TRBD1
TGTGCCAGCAGTTACTTAAGGACAGGGGACAACGAGCAGTACTTC,CASSYLRTGDNEQYF,TRBJ2-7,TRBV6-5,NA,TRBD1
TGCGCCAGCAGCGCCCGGTTGGGCTACCAGCAGTACTTC,CASSARLGYQQYF,TRBJ2-7,TRBV4-1,once,NA
TGTGCCTGGAGCGCGGGGGGGCTTCAGCCCCAGCATTTT,CAWSAGGLQPQHF,TRBJ1-5,TRBV30,NA,NA
TGTGCCAGCAGAGGCCGGGACAGTGGGTACGAGCAGTACTTC,CASRGRDSGYEQYF,TRBJ2-7,TRBV28,few,TRBD1
TGTGCCAGCAGCGTAGGGGCGGGAGGGTTAGATGAGCAGTTCTTC,CASSVGAGGLDEQFF,TRBJ2-1,TRBV9,NA,TRBD2
TGCGCCAGCAGTGAGAACAGGGGGGGGAATGAGCAGTTCTTC,CASSENRGGNEQFF,TRBJ2-1,TRBV10-2,NA,NA
TGTGCCAGCAGCCCTAGTTCCGCCTACGAGCAGTACTTC,CASSPSSAYEQYF,TRBJ2-7,TRBV9,NA,NA
TGCGCCAGCAGCTTGGAACTGGCCTACGAGCAGTACTTC,CASSLELAYEQYF,TRBJ2-7,TRBV5-1,NA,NA
TGTGCCAGCAGGCAGGAGGGTAGCGGGATGGATGAGCAGTTCTTC,CASRQEGSGMDEQFF,TRBJ2-1,TRBV28,few,TRBD2
TGTGCCAGCAGCTTGGGTGGGAGCGGATACGAGCAGTACTTC,CASSLGGSGYEQYF,TRBJ2-7,TRBV5-4,NA,NA
TGCGCCAGCACCGGACTAGCGGGCACAGATACGCAGTATTTT,CASTGLAGTDTQYF,TRBJ2-3,TRBV5-1,NA,TRBD2
TGTGCCAGCAGTGAATTCGGGGGGGCTTACGAGCAGTACTTC,CASSEFGGAYEQYF,TRBJ2-7,TRBV6-1,NA,TRBD2
TGTGCCAGCTCACCGGGACAGGGCGAAGGGTACGAGCAGTACTTC,CASSPGQGEGYEQYF,TRBJ2-7,TRBV18,NA,TRBD1
TGTGCCAGCAGTTACGAGGCAGGGGGCGCGGAGACCCAGTACTTC,CASSYEAGGAETQYF,TRBJ2-5,TRBV6-5,once,TRBD1
TGCGCCAGCAGTCGAGGGGAGGGTCAGCCCCAGCATTTT,CASSRGEGQPQHF,TRBJ1-5,TRBV10-2,NA,NA
TGCGCCACCACCCGGGGACAGGGGGCGCAGCCCCAGCATTTT,CATTRGQGAQPQHF,TRBJ1-5,TRBV10-1,NA,TRBD1
TGTGCCAGTAGTCCTTCGGGACAGACTGGAAACACCATATATTTT,CASSPSGQTGNTIYF,TRBJ1-3,TRBV19,NA,TRBD1
TGTGCCAGCGGGGGGGCTGAAGCTTTCTTT,CASGGAEAFF,TRBJ1-1,TRBV9,NA,NA
TGTGCCAGCAGCTTAGACCCCAGACGGGCTAGCGGGGGTAGCACAGATACGCAGTATTTT,CASSLDPRRASGGSTDTQYF,TRBJ2-3,TRBV11-2,NA,TRBD2
TGTGCCAGCAGCTTAGCCCGGGACACAGCCTACGAGCAGTACTTC,CASSLARDTAYEQYF,TRBJ2-7,TRBV7-2,NA,NA
TGCGCCAGCAGCTTAACGGACAGGGGATCCTACGAGCAGTACTTC,CASSLTDRGSYEQYF,TRBJ2-7,TRBV5-1,NA,TRBD1
TGTGCCAGCAGTGAAGCGCTTGGGCTCGGCTACACCTTC,CASSEALGLGYTF,TRBJ1-2,TRBV6-1,NA,NA
TGTGCCAGTAGTATGAGGCCAGGGGAGTATGCTGGCTACACCTTC,CASSMRPGEYAGYTF,TRBJ1-2,TRBV19,NA,NA
TGTGCCAGCAGAAAATACCCGGGACAGGGAAACACTGAAGCTTTCTTT,CASRKYPGQGNTEAFF,TRBJ1-1,TRBV14,NA,TRBD1
TGTGCCAGCAGTGCAGGCCAACCCCCCTACGAGCAGTACTTC,CASSAGQPPYEQYF,TRBJ2-7,TRBV28,NA,NA
TGCGCCAGCAGCGGCGGGACGTCTGCCTCTTCCGGGGCCAACGTCCTGACTTTC,CASSGGTSASSGANVLTF,TRBJ2-6,TRBV5-1,NA,NA
TGCGCCAGCAGTTATCGGGGGGGCCGGGGCACCGGGGAGCTGTTTTTT,CASSYRGGRGTGELFF,TRBJ2-2,TRBV5-1,few,TRBD2
TGTGCCAGCAGTTTTGGACAGACTGAAGCTTTCTTT,CASSFGQTEAFF,TRBJ1-1,TRBV28,NA,NA
TGTGCCAGCAGTGGGGGGTACAGGGGGATGGTGGATCAGCCCCAGCATTTT,CASSGGYRGMVDQPQHF,TRBJ1-5,TRBV6-1,once,TRBD1
TGTGCCAGCAGCTTAGATTCTAGGAACCTGAACACTGAAGCTTTCTTT,CASSLDSRNLNTEAFF,TRBJ1-1,TRBV11-2,NA,NA
TGTGCCAGTAGTATTGTCAGAACCCTCTCTGGGGCCAACGTCCTGACTTTC,CASSIVRTLSGANVLTF,TRBJ2-6,TRBV19,few,NA
TGCGCCAGCAGCTTGGGGCAGGGGCGTGAAAAACTGTTTTTT,CASSLGQGREKLFF,TRBJ1-4,TRBV5-1,NA,NA
TGTGCCAGCAGCCAAGGGGGACTGAACTACGAGCAGTACTTC,CASSQGGLNYEQYF,TRBJ2-7,TRBV4-2,NA,NA